The T cell receptor (beta chain) described here comes from a study of identical twins. The CDR3 runs to 14 residues. CDR1 and CDR2 (germline): SGHVS, FNYEAQ. J lost 10 bases, V lost 1 base, and 6 bases had no gene match. From the 5' RACE reads, TCRdb called clonotypes with MiXCR, one entry per CDR3 protein. This sample yields hundreds of thousands of distinct CDR3 sequences, of which roughly 6% are seen a single time; 1.5% to 2% belongs to the top ten. The specimen sequenced was naive T cells sorted from blood. The sequence derives from a young man in good health. This sequence joins TRBV7-6 and TRBJ2-1; TRBD2 agrees at 8 bases. CDR3 amino acids: CASSLEAGAEEQFF. For the CDR3, the DNA is TGTGCCAGCAGCTTAGAAGCGGGAGCAGAAGAGCAGTTCTTC.